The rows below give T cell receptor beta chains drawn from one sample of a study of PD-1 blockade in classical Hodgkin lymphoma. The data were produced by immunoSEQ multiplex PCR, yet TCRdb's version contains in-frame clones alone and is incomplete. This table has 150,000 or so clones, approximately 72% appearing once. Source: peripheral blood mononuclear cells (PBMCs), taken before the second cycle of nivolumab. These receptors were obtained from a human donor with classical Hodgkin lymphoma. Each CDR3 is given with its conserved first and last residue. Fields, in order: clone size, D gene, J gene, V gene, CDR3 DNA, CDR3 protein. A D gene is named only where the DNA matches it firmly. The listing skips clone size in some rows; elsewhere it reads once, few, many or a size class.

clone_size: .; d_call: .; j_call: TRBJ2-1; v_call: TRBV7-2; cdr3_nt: TGTGCCAGCAGCTTAGTTGGGGGGCAGAATGAGCAGTTCTTC; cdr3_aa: CASSLVGGQNEQFF
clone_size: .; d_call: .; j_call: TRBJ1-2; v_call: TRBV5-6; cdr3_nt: TGTGCCAGCAGCCCGACAGCGTCTTCACGAGGCTACACCTTC; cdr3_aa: CASSPTASSRGYTF
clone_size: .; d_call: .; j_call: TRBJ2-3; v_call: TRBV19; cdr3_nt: TGTGCCAGTAGTAACCGCCCGTCGGGGGCTAGCACAGATACGCAGTATTTT; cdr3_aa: CASSNRPSGASTDTQYF
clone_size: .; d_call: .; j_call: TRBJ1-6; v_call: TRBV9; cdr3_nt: TGTGCCAGCAGCCCCCCAGGGACGGGATCACCCCTCCACTTT; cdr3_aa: CASSPPGTGSPLHF
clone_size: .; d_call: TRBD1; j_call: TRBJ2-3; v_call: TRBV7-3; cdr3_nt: TGTGCCAGCAGCCCCCGGACAGGGCGTGCCACAGATACGCAGTATTTT; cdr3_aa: CASSPRTGRATDTQYF
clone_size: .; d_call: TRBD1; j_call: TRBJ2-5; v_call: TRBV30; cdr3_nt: TGTGCCTGGAACCGGGACAGGCTGCGGGAGACCCAGTACTTC; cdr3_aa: CAWNRDRLRETQYF
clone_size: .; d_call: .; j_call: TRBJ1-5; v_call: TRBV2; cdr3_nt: TGTGCCAGCAGTGGTAACCCGACAGATAGCAATCAGCCCCAGCATTTT; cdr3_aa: CASSGNPTDSNQPQHF
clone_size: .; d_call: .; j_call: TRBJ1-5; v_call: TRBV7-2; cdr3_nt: TGTGCCAGCAGCTTAGGGTATAGCAATCAGCCCCAGCATTTT; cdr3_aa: CASSLGYSNQPQHF
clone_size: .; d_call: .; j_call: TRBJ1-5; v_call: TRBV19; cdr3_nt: TGTGCCAGTAGTATCAGTCGGGGGCCCCAGCATTTT; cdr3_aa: CASSISRGPQHF
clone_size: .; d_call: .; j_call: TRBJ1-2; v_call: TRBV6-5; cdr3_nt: TGTGCCAGCAGTCTCCAGGGTATTGACTATGGCTACACCTTC; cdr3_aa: CASSLQGIDYGYTF
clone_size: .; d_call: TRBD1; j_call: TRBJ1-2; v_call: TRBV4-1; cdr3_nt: TGCGCCAGCAGCCAAGACTTTCTAGCCGGACAGGGGACTAACTATGGCTACACCTTC; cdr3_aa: CASSQDFLAGQGTNYGYTF
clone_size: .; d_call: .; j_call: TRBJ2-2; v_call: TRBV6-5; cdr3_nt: TGTGCCAGCAGTTATTCGTTCGGGGGAAGGACCGGGGAGCTGTTTTTT; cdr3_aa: CASSYSFGGRTGELFF
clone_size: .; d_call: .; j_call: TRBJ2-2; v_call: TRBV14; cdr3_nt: TGTGCCAGCAGTCAAATACGTCGGTTGGGCACCGGGGAGCTGTTTTTT; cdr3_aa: CASSQIRRLGTGELFF
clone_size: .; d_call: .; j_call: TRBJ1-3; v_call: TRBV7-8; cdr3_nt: TGTGCCAGCAGCTTATACAATTCAAACACCATATATTTT; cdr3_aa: CASSLYNSNTIYF
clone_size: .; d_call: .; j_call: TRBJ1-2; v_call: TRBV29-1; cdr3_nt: TGCAGCGTCAATGGGGGAACTAACTATGGCTACACCTTC; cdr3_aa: CSVNGGTNYGYTF
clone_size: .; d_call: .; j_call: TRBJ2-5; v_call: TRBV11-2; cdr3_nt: TGTGCCAGCAGCTTAGGTGGTCAAGAGACCCAGTACTTC; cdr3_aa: CASSLGGQETQYF
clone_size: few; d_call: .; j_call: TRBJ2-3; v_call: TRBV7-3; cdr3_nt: TGTGCCAGCAGCTTAGGGACTAGCACAGATACGCAGTATTTT; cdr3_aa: CASSLGTSTDTQYF
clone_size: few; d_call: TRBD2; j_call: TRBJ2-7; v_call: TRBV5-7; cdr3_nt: TGTGCCAGCGCTGGTGGAGTAGCGGGGACCTACGAGCAGTACTTC; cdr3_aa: CASAGGVAGTYEQYF
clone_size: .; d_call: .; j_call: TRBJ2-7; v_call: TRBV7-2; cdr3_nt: TGTGCCAGCAGCCCCGACCAGGGTAACCTGGGCTACGAGCAGTACTTC; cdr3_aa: CASSPDQGNLGYEQYF
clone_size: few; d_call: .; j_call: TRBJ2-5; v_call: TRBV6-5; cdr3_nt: TGTGCCAGCAGTTACTCGATGCAGGTAGAGACCCAGTACTTC; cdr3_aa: CASSYSMQVETQYF
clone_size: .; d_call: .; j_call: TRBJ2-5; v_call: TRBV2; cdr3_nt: TGTGCCAGCAGTGTGGAAGAGACCCAGTACTTC; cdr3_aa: CASSVEETQYF
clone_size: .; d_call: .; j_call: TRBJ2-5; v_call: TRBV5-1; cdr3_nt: TGCGCCAGCAGCTTGGTTCAGGGCCGAGAGACCCAGTACTTC; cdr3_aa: CASSLVQGRETQYF
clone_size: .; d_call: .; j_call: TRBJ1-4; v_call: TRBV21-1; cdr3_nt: TGTGCCAGCAGCAAAGGGTGTGGGAAGGATGAAAAACTGTTTTTT; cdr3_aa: CASSKGCGKDEKLFF